This TCR beta chain was retrieved from a study of T-cell reconstitution after alpha-beta-depleted transplantation in children. This clonotype has ten or more counts. The V gene lost 6 bases and the J gene lost 3 bases, with 13 bases spanning the gap. The CDR3 covers 14 residues. Researchers prepared the TCRbeta library using unique molecular identifiers, the study reports. One entry per CDR3 protein results from TCRdb running MiXCR on the PCR reads. In the table there are 65,000 to 75,000 distinct CDR3 sequences, roughly 4.9% of which are singletons. The sequences come from PBMCs, mostly from graft donor cells, collected 180 days after TCRalphabeta/CD19-depleted stem cell transplant. The TCR comes from a boy in the first two years of life who had a stem cell transplant for acute myeloid leukemia, so the T cells may come from the graft donor. The V call is TRBV12-3 or TRBV12-4, the J call TRBJ2-3; D gene unclear. CDR3 region: CASRPSGSTDTQYF. The CDR3 DNA follows: TGTGCCAGCAGGCCCTCAGGTAGTACAGATACGCAGTATTTT.